The present T cell receptor (beta chain) was sequenced within a study of blood T cell repertoires in COVID-19. Profiled with immunoSEQ multiplex PCR; TCRdb holds only in-frame clones, not every one. This table holds more than 300,000 clones, 88% found once. This CDR3 region has 18 residues. The V gene's germline CDR1 is SEHNR and CDR2 FQNEAQ (reference sequence). Losses at the gene ends were 4 bases for V and 0 bases for J; bases not matched to a gene: 10. The specimen sequenced was PBMCs or T cells enriched from blood (not recorded which). This TCR was recovered from a woman aged 18-30 years who had recovered from COVID-19. This chain links TRBV7-9 with TRBJ1-3, with 9 bases matching TRBD1. The CDR3 reads CASSSLPGTGYSGNTIYF. The CDR3 DNA sequence: TGTGCCAGCAGCTCCCTACCCGGGACAGGGTACTCTGGAAACACCATATATTTT.